Following are 2 T cell receptor beta chains from one sample sequenced in a study of blood T cells in healthy people across ages. It was with a sample-barcoded 5' primer and a J-beta primer mix that a second PCR of about 7 to 12 cycles was run. TCRdb used MiXCR to reprocess the 5' RACE reads, holding one entry per CDR3 protein. The data hold about 1.5 million distinct CDR3 sequences, with roughly 43% observed a single time. The sample comprised blood. These TCRs come from a woman aged 18-35 years in good health.

Details on this clonotype: Its ends do not fully match the called genes, so a read error is possible. V is TRBV6-5 and J is TRBJ2-1; 10 bases map to TRBD2. Per germline, CDR1 MNHEY and CDR2 SVGAGI. CDR3 length: 16 amino acids. The CDR3 region is CASSYWMASGSHERFF. CDR3 nucleotides: TGTGCCAGCAGTTACTGGATGGCTAGCGGGAGTCATGAGCGGTTCTTC.

This clonotype has a handful of counts. DNA of the CDR3: TGTGCCAGCAGCCTGGTGGGGACGGATCAGCCCCAGCATTTT. Protein product: CASSLVGTDQPQHF. This chain connects TRBV27 to TRBJ1-5; D may be TRBD1 (5 bases). The germline V gene encodes CDR1 MNHEY and CDR2 SMNVEV (reference sequence). The CDR3 contains 14 residues. With 6 bases removed from V and 5 bases from J, the gap between germline ends came to 14 bases.